These T cell receptor beta chains were read from a single sample in a study of blood T cell repertoires in COVID-19. Clones were read by immunoSEQ multiplex PCR, and TCRdb kept only the in-frame ones, dropping some. The data contain some 48,000 clones, roughly 82% of them singletons. The sample consisted of peripheral blood. The receptors shown here come from a human donor in a cohort sampled during active COVID-19. Each CDR3 is given with its conserved first and last residue. The D gene is left open where the match is weak. The listing skips clone size in some rows; elsewhere it reads once, few, many or a size class.

j_call,v_call,clone_size,d_call,cdr3_aa,cdr3_nt
TRBJ1-6,TRBV30,-,-,CAWTRGGSPLHF,TGTGCCTGGACGAGGGGAGGTTCACCCCTCCACTTT
TRBJ2-2,TRBV6-5,-,TRBD1,CASTLGTGGTGELFF,TGTGCCAGCACCCTTGGGACAGGGGGCACCGGGGAGCTGTTTTTT
TRBJ2-5,TRBV7-2,-,TRBD1,CASSTGQGGQETQYF,TGTGCCAGCAGCACGGGACAGGGGGGGCAAGAGACCCAGTACTTC
TRBJ2-1,TRBV11-3,-,-,CASSSSPTNEQFF,TGTGCCAGCAGCTCCTCCCCAACAAATGAGCAGTTCTTC
TRBJ2-7,TRBV5-4,-,TRBD2,CASRKRLAGKHYEQYF,TGTGCCAGCAGAAAACGACTAGCGGGCAAGCACTACGAGCAGTACTTC
TRBJ2-7,TRBV4-2,-,-,CASSQVSTSNEQYF,TGTGCCAGCAGCCAAGTTTCAACTAGCAACGAGCAGTACTTC
TRBJ2-3,TRBV24-1,-,-,CATSTLGGQVADTQYF,TGTGCCACCAGTACCCTCGGAGGGCAGGTAGCAGATACGCAGTATTTT
TRBJ2-7,TRBV11-3,-,-,CASSVDSFESYEQYF,TGTGCCAGCAGCGTGGATAGCTTCGAATCCTACGAGCAGTACTTC
TRBJ2-7,TRBV4-2,-,TRBD2,CASSQEAGAVNEQYF,TGTGCCAGCAGCCAAGAAGCGGGAGCGGTGAACGAGCAGTACTTC
TRBJ2-3,TRBV15,once,TRBD2,CATSRALAGNTDTQYF,TGTGCCACCAGCAGAGCACTAGCGGGTAACACAGATACGCAGTATTTT
TRBJ1-2,TRBV6-5,-,-,CASSPQGRGNYGYTF,TGTGCCAGCAGTCCTCAGGGTAGGGGTAACTATGGCTACACCTTC
TRBJ1-1,TRBV7-2,-,-,CASSLVASGTEAFF,TGTGCCAGCAGCTTAGTGGCCTCGGGGACTGAAGCTTTCTTT
TRBJ2-7,TRBV7-6,medium-sized,-,CASSLDSHQYF,TGTGCCAGCAGCTTAGATTCCCATCAGTACTTC
TRBJ2-2,TRBV6-5,few,-,CASSLYRDGELFF,TGTGCCAGCAGTCTTTACCGGGACGGGGAGCTGTTTTTT
TRBJ2-2,TRBV5-1,-,-,CASSFRQNTGELFF,TGCGCCAGCAGCTTTAGACAGAACACCGGGGAGCTGTTTTTT
TRBJ2-3,TRBV7-2,-,TRBD2,CASSLGGGTSGRRDTQYF,TGTGCCAGCAGCTTAGGAGGGGGGACTAGCGGGAGACGAGATACGCAGTATTTT
TRBJ2-1,TRBV5-1,-,-,CASSSGGAQGRDEQFF,TGCGCCAGCAGCTCGGGGGGTGCACAGGGACGGGATGAGCAGTTCTTC
TRBJ2-7,TRBV4-3,-,-,CASSQEWAGASSSYEQYF,TGCGCCAGCAGCCAAGAATGGGCTGGGGCGTCCAGCTCCTACGAGCAGTACTTC
TRBJ1-1,TRBV5-4,-,TRBD1,CASSPGQGRTWTEAFF,TGTGCCAGCAGCCCCGGACAGGGGAGAACATGGACTGAAGCTTTCTTT
TRBJ2-1,TRBV24-1,-,TRBD2,CATTTGEASGRNEQFF,TGTGCCACCACCACAGGAGAGGCTAGCGGGAGGAATGAGCAGTTCTTC
TRBJ1-5,TRBV9,-,-,CASSGQMSNQPQHF,TGTGCCAGCAGCGGACAGATGAGCAATCAGCCCCAGCATTTT
TRBJ2-1,TRBV5-4,-,TRBD2,CASSTETSGRGEQFF,TGTGCCAGCAGCACCGAGACTAGCGGGAGAGGAGAGCAGTTCTTC
TRBJ2-7,TRBV3-1/TRBV3-2,few,-,CASSQDTVNYEQYF,TGTGCCAGCAGCCAAGATACGGTTAACTACGAGCAGTACTTC
TRBJ2-2,TRBV7-3,-,-,CASSLGGGANAGELFF,TGTGCCAGCAGCTTGGGTGGAGGGGCTAATGCCGGGGAGCTGTTTTTT
TRBJ1-5,TRBV28,once,-,CASSLPAQGTSNQPQHF,TGTGCCAGCAGTTTGCCGGCCCAGGGGACTAGCAATCAGCCCCAGCATTTT
TRBJ1-5,TRBV28,-,-,CASLSGEGQPQHF,TGTGCCAGCCTTTCGGGGGAAGGGCAGCCCCAGCATTTT
TRBJ2-3,TRBV5-5,few,TRBD1,CASSSGYRGYTDTQYF,TGTGCCAGCAGCTCCGGGTACAGGGGATACACAGATACGCAGTATTTT
TRBJ2-1,TRBV28,-,TRBD1,CASSMTGTYNEQFF,TGTGCCAGCAGCATGACAGGGACCTACAATGAGCAGTTCTTC